This TCR beta chain was retrieved from a study of blood T cell repertoires in COVID-19. On the study more broadly: Some COVID-19 samples were acute and others convalescent; all came from the United States, Italy and Spain. T cells, B-cell-depleted T cells, or PBMCs supplied cDNA or gDNA.

Trimming took 4 bases from V and 7 from J; bases not matched to a gene: 8. CDR1 SGHRS and CDR2 YFSETQ come from the germline V gene. The CDR3 totals 15 residues. Authors' analysis steps: Amplification of reference gene primers provided the estimated nucleated cell counts. Sequencing was performed with immunoSEQ multiplex PCR; in TCRdb, only in-frame clones are kept and a portion is missing. V and J calls and clone size are copied from that table; D and trimming were computed from the DNA. The sample includes approximately 130,000 clones, 81% of them seen just once. The chain uses TRBV5-1 and TRBJ1-4; 9 bases match TRBD1. The clonotype comes from a woman in her sixties or seventies with active or convalescent COVID-19. Sequenced sample: peripheral blood. DNA for the CDR3: TGCGCCAGCAGCCTCCTGGGACAGGGAGGTGAAAAACTGTTTTTT. It is translated as CASSLLGQGGEKLFF.